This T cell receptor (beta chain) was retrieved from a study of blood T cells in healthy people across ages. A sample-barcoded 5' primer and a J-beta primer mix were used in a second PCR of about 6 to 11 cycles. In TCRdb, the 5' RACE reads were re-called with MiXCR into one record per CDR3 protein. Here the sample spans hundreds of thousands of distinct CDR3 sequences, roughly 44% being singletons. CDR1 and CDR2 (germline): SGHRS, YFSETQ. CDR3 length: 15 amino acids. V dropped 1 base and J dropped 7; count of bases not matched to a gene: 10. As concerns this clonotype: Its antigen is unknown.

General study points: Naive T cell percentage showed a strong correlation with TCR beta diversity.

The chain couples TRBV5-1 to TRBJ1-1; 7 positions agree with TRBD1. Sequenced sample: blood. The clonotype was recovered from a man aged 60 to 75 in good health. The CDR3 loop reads CASSLSQGGRGEAFF. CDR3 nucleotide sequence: TGCGCCAGCAGCTTGTCCCAGGGGGGAAGAGGTGAAGCTTTCTTT.